The 15 T cell receptor beta chains given below trace back to one sample, sequenced in a study of control samples from healthy donors and cancer patients. The data were produced by immunoSEQ multiplex PCR, yet TCRdb's version contains in-frame clones alone and is incomplete. This table has about 65,000 clones, less than 95% appearing once. Sequencing used PBMCs. All receptors derive from a woman in her fifties or sixties with colorectal cancer.

The V and J genes are TRBV7-2 and TRBJ2-5; D unclear. V was cut by 1 base and J by 8 bases, with 8 bases left in between. The CDR3 loop spans 12 amino acids. CDR1 and CDR2 (germline): SGHTA, FQGNSA. CDR3 coding DNA: TGTGCCAGCAGCTTAGATTCGGCAACCCAGTACTTC. Translating gives CASSLDSATQYF.

The rearrangement joins TRBV5-1 to TRBJ2-5; 7 nucleotides match TRBD2. CDR3 length: 15 residues. The germline V gene has CDR1 SGHRS and CDR2 YFSETQ. The V and J ends lost 0 bases and 5 bases, in that order; junction bases with no gene match: 7. The CDR3 DNA is TGCGCCAGCAGCTTGGTTAGCGGGCGGGCGGAGACCCAGTACTTC. Residues: CASSLVSGRAETQYF.

This chain links TRBV2 with TRBJ2-7; TRBD2 agrees at 10 bases. The V segment lost 6 bases and the J segment 7 bases; nucleotides outside the gene matches: 9. CDR3 size: 14 residues. In germline, CDR1 is SNHLY, CDR2 FYNNEI. The CDR3 loop reads CASRGAGGPQEQYF. The CDR3 DNA reads TGTGCCAGCAGAGGAGCGGGAGGGCCTCAGGAGCAGTACTTC.

This chain's CDR3 is CASSPGSLYGYTF. Here the CDR3 DNA reads TGTGCCAGTAGCCCGGGGTCCCTCTATGGCTACACCTTC. This rearrangement joins TRBV19 to TRBJ1-2; unclear D gene. V was pared by 6 bases and J by 4 bases, with 12 bases between. CDR3 length: 13 residues. Germline CDR1 reads LNHDA; CDR2 reads SQIVND (reference sequence).

This chain uses TRBV2 with TRBJ1-4; 8 bases line up with TRBD1. The junction had 9 bases not matched to a gene; V was cut back by 6 bases and J by 6 bases. CDR3 size: 15 residues. Germline assignment: CDR1 SNHLY and CDR2 FYNNEI. CDR3 loop: CASRQQGVFDEKLFF. The DNA of the CDR3 is TGTGCCAGCAGGCAACAGGGGGTATTTGATGAAAAACTGTTTTTT.

The chain recombines TRBV7-3 with TRBJ2-2, with 9 bases that match TRBD2. The CDR3 runs to 15 residues. J lost 1 base, V lost 3 bases, and 0 bases had no gene match. Germline V lookup: CDR1 SGHTA, CDR2 FQGTGA. For the CDR3, the DNA is TGTGCCAGCAGCTTTAGCGGGGGGAACACCGGGGAGCTGTTTTTT. This gives the protein CASSFSGGNTGELFF.

The rearrangement joins TRBV10-3 to TRBJ1-2; D is possibly TRBD1 (6 bases). The germline V gene has CDR1 ENHRY and CDR2 SYGVKD. The CDR3 has 20 residues. V was clipped by 2 bases and J by 4 bases, with 29 bases between them. CDR3: CAISEILGSGAGEESYGYTF. The CDR3 DNA reads TGTGCCATCAGTGAGATTTTAGGATCGGGGGCCGGAGAAGAGAGCTATGGCTACACCTTC.

The genes are TRBV9 and TRBJ1-2; D gene ambiguous. This CDR3 contains 12 residues. V gave up 3 bases and J gave up 1 base, with 4 bases separating them. Germline V gene data show CDR1 as SGDLS and CDR2 as YYNGEE. CDR3 loop: CASSADNYGYTF. For the CDR3, the DNA is TGTGCCAGCAGCGCCGATAACTATGGCTACACCTTC.

The gene calls are TRBV29-1 and TRBJ2-7; TRBD1 matches at 7 bases. V was clipped by 7 bases and J by 5 bases; unmatched bases: 17. CDR1 SQVTM and CDR2 ANQGSEA come from the germline V gene. The CDR3 spans 15 residues. This CDR3 reads CSATFARQGTHEQYF. In DNA form, the CDR3 reads TGCAGCGCTACGTTTGCCCGACAGGGAACGCACGAGCAGTACTTC.

V gene TRBV28 combines with J gene TRBJ1-4, with 7 bases matching TRBD1. Germline-derived CDR1 and CDR2 are MDHEN and SYDVKM. The V gene end was trimmed by 4 bases and the J gene end by 5 bases; junction bases not matched to a gene: 7. The CDR3 is made up of 15 amino acids. Here the CDR3 reads CASSSPGQVNEKLFF. As DNA, the CDR3 is TGTGCCAGCAGTTCTCCTGGACAGGTGAATGAAAAACTGTTTTTT. Based on the CDR3 plus reference TRBV28 and TRBJ1-4, the full variable domain is DVKVTQSSRYLVKRTGEKVFLECVQDMDHENMFWYRQDPGLGLRLIYFSYDVKMKEKGDIPEGYSVSREKKERFSLILESASTNQTSMYLCASSSPGQVNEKLFFGSGTQLSVL.

The rearrangement joins TRBV2 to TRBJ2-2; maybe TRBD2 (5 bases). V lost 6 bases and J lost 5, with 13 bases in between. Germline V gives CDR1 SNHLY, CDR2 FYNNEI. This CDR3 contains 14 residues. CDR3 bases: TGTGCCAGCAGAAGGGCCTCGGGGACCGGGGAGCTGTTTTTT. This translates into CASRRASGTGELFF.

V and J are TRBV29-1 and TRBJ2-3, with D possibly being TRBD2 (6 bases). Trimming took 6 bases from V and 4 from J, leaving 17 bases between them. The CDR3 totals 14 residues. CDR1 SQVTM and CDR2 ANQGSEA come from the germline V gene. CDR3 residues: CSVERVRAPDTQYF. CDR3 in DNA: TGCAGCGTAGAGCGGGTCAGGGCACCAGATACGCAGTATTTT.

This chain's CDR3 is CAWSPISGYEQFF. The DNA for the CDR3 is TGTGCCTGGAGTCCCATCTCGGGGTATGAGCAGTTCTTC. J is TRBJ2-1 and V is TRBV30, with D maybe TRBD2 (5 bases). V shed 2 bases and J shed 8 bases, with 13 bases lying between them. Germline V lookup: CDR1 GTSNPN, CDR2 SVGIG (reference sequence). This CDR3 contains 13 residues.

This chain's CDR3 is CASLRDWPGTYEQYF. CDR3 sequence (DNA): TGTGCCAGCCTGCGGGATTGGCCAGGAACCTACGAGCAGTACTTC. The genes are TRBV6-5 and TRBJ2-7, with a possible D match to TRBD2 (6 bases). CDR3 length: 15 amino acids. The V end lost 8 bases, the J end lost 2 bases, and 19 bases lay between the germline ends. Per germline, CDR1 MNHEY and CDR2 SVGAGI.

In this sample, this clone turned up a few times. This rearrangement joins TRBV3-1 (or the pseudogene TRBV3-2) to TRBJ2-2; 14 bases are a match to TRBD2. The CDR3 extends over 17 amino acids. Germline lookup yields CDR1 LGHDT and CDR2 YNNKEL (reference sequence). V was clipped by 6 bases and J by 3 bases; unmatched bases: 6. CDR3 loop: CASSPTSGGAYTGELFF. The CDR3 DNA reads as TGTGCCAGCAGTCCGACTAGCGGGGGGGCGTACACCGGGGAGCTGTTTTTT.